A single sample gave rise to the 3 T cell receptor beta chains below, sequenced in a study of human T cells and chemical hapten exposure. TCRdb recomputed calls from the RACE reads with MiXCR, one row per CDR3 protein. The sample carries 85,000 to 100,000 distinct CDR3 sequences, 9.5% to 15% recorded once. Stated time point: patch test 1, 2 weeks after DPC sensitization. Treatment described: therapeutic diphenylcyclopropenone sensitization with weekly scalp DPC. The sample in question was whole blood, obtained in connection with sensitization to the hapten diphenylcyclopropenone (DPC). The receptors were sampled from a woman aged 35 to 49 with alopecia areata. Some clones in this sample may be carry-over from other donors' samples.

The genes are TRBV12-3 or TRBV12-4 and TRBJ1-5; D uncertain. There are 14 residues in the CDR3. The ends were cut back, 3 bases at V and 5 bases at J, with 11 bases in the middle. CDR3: CASSFLEGHQPQHF. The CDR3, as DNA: TGTGCCAGCAGTTTTTTGGAAGGCCATCAGCCCCAGCATTTT.

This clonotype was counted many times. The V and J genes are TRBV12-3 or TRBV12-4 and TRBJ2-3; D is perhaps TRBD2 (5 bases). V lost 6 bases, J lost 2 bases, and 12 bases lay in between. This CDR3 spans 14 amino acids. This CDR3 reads CASSLGLLTDTQYF. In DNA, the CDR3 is TGTGCCAGCAGCCTCGGACTCCTCACAGATACGCAGTATTTT.

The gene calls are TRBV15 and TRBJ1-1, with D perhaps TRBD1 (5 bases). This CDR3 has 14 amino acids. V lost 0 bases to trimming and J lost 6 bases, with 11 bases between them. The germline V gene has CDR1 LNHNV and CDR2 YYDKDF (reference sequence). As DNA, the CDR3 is TGTGCCACCAGCAGAGAAGTGACAGAATCTGAAGCTTTCTTT. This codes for CATSREVTESEAFF.